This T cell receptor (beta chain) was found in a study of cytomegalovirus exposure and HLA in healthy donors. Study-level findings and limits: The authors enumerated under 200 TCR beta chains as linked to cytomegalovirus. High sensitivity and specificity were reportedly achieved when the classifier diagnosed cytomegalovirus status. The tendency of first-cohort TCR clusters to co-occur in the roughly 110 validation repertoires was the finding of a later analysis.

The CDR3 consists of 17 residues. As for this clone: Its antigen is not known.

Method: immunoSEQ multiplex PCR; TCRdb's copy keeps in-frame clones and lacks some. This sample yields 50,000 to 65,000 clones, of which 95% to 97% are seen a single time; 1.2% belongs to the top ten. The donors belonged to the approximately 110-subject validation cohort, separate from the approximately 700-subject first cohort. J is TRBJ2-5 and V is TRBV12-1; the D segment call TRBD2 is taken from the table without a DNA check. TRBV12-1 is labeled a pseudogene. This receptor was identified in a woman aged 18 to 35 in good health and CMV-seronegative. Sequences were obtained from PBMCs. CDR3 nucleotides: TGTGCCAGCAGCCACGGGACTAGCGGGGGGGCGGGGGAGACCCAGTACTTC. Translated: CASSHGTSGGAGETQYF.